Sequencing of this T cell receptor beta chain was carried out in a study of cytomegalovirus exposure and HLA in healthy donors. Assay: immunoSEQ multiplex PCR; the TCRdb copy retains only in-frame clones and omits some. The repertoire holds 55,000 to 80,000 clones, with 95% as singletons. The donors were part of the approximately 120-subject validation cohort, which stood apart from the roughly 670-subject first cohort. The sample comprised PBMCs. This receptor was obtained from a woman in her late teens or twenties in good health and CMV-seropositive.

CDR3 protein: CASKKTGEGTIYF. In DNA form, the CDR3 reads TGTGCCAGCAAAAAGACCGGAGAGGGCACCATATATTTT. The J gene is TRBJ1-3, the V gene TRBV27, with D unresolved. Trimming left V 7 bases short and J 9 bases short, with 16 bases between. The V gene's germline CDR1 is MNHEY and CDR2 SMNVEV (reference sequence). The CDR3 length is 13 residues.